This T cell receptor (beta chain) was sequenced during a study of shared clonotypes between healthy human individuals. Whole-study results and caveats: On the whole, naive subsets had larger estimated richness than memory subsets had. Generation probability values for non-shared clonotypes were lower than those for clonotypes shared by all four donors.

Data came from immunoSEQ multiplex PCR; TCRdb stores just in-frame clones and leaves some out. The sample contains about 2.3 million clones, about nine tenths of which appear only once. With respect to this clone: Its antigen is not known.

Into CD45RA+ naive and CD45RA-negative memory subsets, the CD4+ cells were split. Germline V CDR1 and CDR2: LGHNA, YSLEER. The CDR3 is 18 amino acids. The ends were cut back, 0 bases at V and 0 bases at J, with 14 bases in the middle. The sequenced sample consisted of naive CD4+ T cells from PBMCs. Noted subset: CD45RA+ positively selected. The chain uses TRBV4-3 and TRBJ2-2; D is perhaps TRBD1 (5 bases). The TCR comes from a man younger than 30 in good health. Some clones in this sample may be carry-over from other donors' samples. This CDR3 reads CASSQDLMSTANTGELFF. The CDR3 coding sequence is TGCGCCAGCAGCCAAGATCTGATGTCGACAGCGAACACCGGGGAGCTGTTTTTT.